The 13 T cell receptor beta chains reported below all come from one sample, sequenced in a study of T-cell reconstitution after alpha-beta-depleted transplantation in children. Unique molecular identifiers were used in preparing the TCRbeta library. MiXCR, run by TCRdb on the PCR reads, gives a single entry per CDR3 protein. The profile shows approximately 420,000 distinct CDR3 sequences, 11% of them singletons. Sequenced here: PBMCs from the stem cell graft donor, sampled from the stem cell graft. The source is a human donor who donated a stem cell graft to a child with acute myeloid leukemia.

The gene calls are TRBV6-5 and TRBJ2-3, with D possibly TRBD2 on 6 matching bases. The CDR3 totals 15 residues. V was cut by 2 bases and J by 3 bases, with 12 bases left in between. Germline loops: CDR1 MNHEY, CDR2 SVGAGI. This chain's CDR3 is CASSYGGIRTDTQYF. The DNA of the CDR3 is TGTGCCAGCAGTTACGGGGGGATTAGGACAGATACGCAGTATTTT.

The chain uses TRBV20-1 and TRBJ2-1; TRBD2 agrees at 9 bases. With V trimmed by 1 base and J by 0 bases, 4 bases remained unmatched. Germline V gene sequence: CDR1 DFQATT, CDR2 SNEGSKA (reference sequence). The CDR3 runs to 16 residues. The DNA of the CDR3 is TGCAGTGCTAGAGGTCCTAGCGGGGTCTCCTACAATGAGCAGTTCTTC. As protein: CSARGPSGVSYNEQFF.

In its sample, this clonotype was seen many times. The chain recombines TRBV5-1 with TRBJ2-7, with TRBD2 matching over 11 bases. Germline V gene data show CDR1 as SGHRS and CDR2 as YFSETQ. This CDR3 comprises 15 residues. Trimming at V came to 3 bases and at J to 3 bases, leaving 5 bases not matched to a gene. The CDR3: CASSWTSGSYYEQYF. CDR3 nucleotide sequence: TGCGCCAGCAGCTGGACTAGCGGGTCTTACTACGAGCAGTACTTC. The full variable domain, in which reference TRBV5-1 and TRBJ2-7 provide the parts outside the CDR3, is KAGVTQTPRYLIKTRGQQVTLSCSPISGHRSVSWYQQTPGQGLQFLFEYFSETQRNKGNFPGRFSGRQFSNSRSEMNVSTLELGDSALYLCASSWTSGSYYEQYFGPGTRLTVT.

This clonotype has a handful of counts. The chain couples TRBV6-8 to TRBJ2-5, with 14 bases that match TRBD2. The CDR3 has 18 residues. Germline CDR1 reads MNHGY; CDR2 reads SAAAGT. V lost 4 bases, J lost 4 bases, and 11 bases stayed unmatched. CDR3: CASSSSQGLAGVGETQYF. The CDR3 nucleotides are TGTGCCAGCAGTTCATCGCAGGGACTAGCGGGAGTTGGAGAGACCCAGTACTTC.

This clonotype was recorded many times. V and J are TRBV29-1 and TRBJ2-1; 9 nucleotides line up with TRBD2. The V gene's germline CDR1 is SQVTM and CDR2 ANQGSEA. Trimming took 6 bases from V and 5 from J; bases not matched to a gene: 8. The CDR3 is 14 amino acids. The CDR3 here is CSVRAGGPNNEQFF. DNA of the CDR3: TGCAGCGTCCGAGCGGGAGGACCCAACAATGAGCAGTTCTTC.

The chain uses TRBV7-9 and TRBJ2-3; D might be TRBD1 (6 bases). The CDR3 length is 13 residues. Trimming left V 5 bases short and J 4 bases short, with 10 bases between. Germline V gene data show CDR1 as SEHNR and CDR2 as FQNEAQ (reference sequence). This CDR3 reads CASSQGLPDTQYF. The CDR3 DNA follows: TGTGCCAGCAGCCAGGGGTTGCCAGATACGCAGTATTTT.

The chain employs TRBV21-1 and TRBJ2-3; the table's D gene call, TRBD2, was not cross checked with the DNA. TRBV21-1 is classified as a pseudogene. The CDR3 length is 19 residues. This chain's CDR3 is CASSKIQRCRTSQPDTQYF. The CDR3 DNA is TGTGCCAGCAGCAAAATTCAGAGGTGTAGGACTAGTCAGCCAGATACGCAGTATTTT.

This chain uses TRBV2 with TRBJ2-2; weak D call: TRBD2 (5 bases). The CDR3 has 14 residues. Germline V gives CDR1 SNHLY, CDR2 FYNNEI. V was pared by 7 bases and J by 5 bases, with 14 bases between. Here the CDR3 DNA reads TGTGCCAGCACCCCTACGGACTGGACCGGGGAGCTGTTTTTT. Encoded protein: CASTPTDWTGELFF.

Only a few counts were recorded for this clonotype. V is TRBV12-3 or TRBV12-4 and J is TRBJ2-3; D perhaps matches TRBD1 (5 bases). This CDR3 comprises 15 residues. V was pared by 4 bases and J by 2 bases, with 13 bases between. DNA for the CDR3: TGTGCCAGCAGTTACGACAGTCCCATCACAGATACGCAGTATTTT. Its protein product is CASSYDSPITDTQYF.

There are a few counts of this clonotype. V usage is TRBV12-3 or TRBV12-4 and J usage is TRBJ1-2, with no clear D. This CDR3 spans 12 amino acids. Trimming took 3 bases from V and 6 from J, leaving 8 bases between them. The CDR3 region is CASSFRPDGYTF. CDR3 in DNA: TGTGCCAGCAGTTTTCGCCCGGATGGCTACACCTTC.

This clonotype turned up a few times. This rearrangement joins TRBV18 to TRBJ1-2; weak D call: TRBD1 (5 bases). V lost 3 bases, J lost 5 bases, and 13 bases lay in between. Germline-derived CDR1 and CDR2 are KGHSH and LQKENI. The CDR3 spans 14 residues. CDR3 DNA sequence: TGTGCCAGCTCACCTTCTAGGGACCAGTATGGCTACACCTTC. This gives the protein CASSPSRDQYGYTF.

This clonotype was picked up a small number of times. The J gene is TRBJ2-5, the V gene TRBV20-1; 10 bases map to TRBD1. This CDR3 has 13 amino acids. Germline CDR1 reads DFQATT; CDR2 reads SNEGSKA (reference sequence). Unmatched junction bases numbered 5, after V lost 5 bases and J lost 5 bases. The CDR3 protein is CSAPRQGAETQYF. The CDR3 nucleotides are TGCAGTGCTCCCCGACAGGGGGCGGAGACCCAGTACTTC.

This clonotype has just a few counts. CDR3 bases: TGTGCCAGCAGCTTAGTTGGGGGGGCTGGCGGGGAGCTGTTTTTT. Protein sequence: CASSLVGGAGGELFF. The chain employs TRBV7-2 and TRBJ2-2; D might be TRBD2 (7 bases). Germline V gives CDR1 SGHTA, CDR2 FQGNSA. There are 15 residues in the CDR3. The V end lost 1 base, the J end lost 7 bases, and 13 bases lay between the germline ends.